This T cell receptor (beta chain) was observed in a study of response to subunit inactivated influenza vaccine. Findings and limits, study-wide: Authors proposed each seasonal influenza vaccination draws in few new T cells.

TCRdb itself ran the RT-PCR reads through MiXCR, one entry per CDR3 protein. The sample lists 540,000 or so distinct CDR3 sequences; 10% to 15% were seen once. Points on this clonotype: Antigen unknown.

With 5 bases clipped from V and 7 bases from J, the junction kept 14 bases outside the gene matches. The germline V gene encodes CDR1 SGHVS and CDR2 FQNEAQ. There are 17 residues in the CDR3. V gene TRBV7-8 combines with J gene TRBJ2-2; 9 bases match TRBD2. The sequencing used PBMCs from blood, collected around seven weeks after vaccination. This TCR derives from a man aged 50 or older who received an inactivated influenza vaccine. The CDR3 coding sequence is TGTGCCAGCAGCCCCGCCCGAGGGACTAGCTTGGGCGGGGAGCTGTTTTTT. Its translation: CASSPARGTSLGGELFF.